These 30 T cell receptor beta chains share one sample of origin, sequenced in a study of CD8 T cells in Susac syndrome. Reverse transcription of roughly 0.5 to 1 ug RNA was carried out with random hexamers. MiXCR, applied by TCRdb to the immunoSEQ multiplex PCR reads, yields one record per CDR3 protein. This table holds roughly 200,000 distinct CDR3 sequences, roughly 92% found once. The specimen sequenced was CD4+ T cells from PBMCs. These receptors originate from a human donor in good health.

The chain employs TRBV7-2 and TRBJ2-2; D is possibly TRBD1 or TRBD2 (7 bases each). The length of the CDR3 is 16 residues. Germline V gene sequence: CDR1 SGHTA, CDR2 FQGNSA. The V end was cut by 5 bases, the J end by 5 bases, with 18 bases between. This chain's CDR3 is CASSPTRQGLTGELFF. As DNA, the CDR3 is TGTGCCAGCAGCCCTACCAGACAGGGACTAACCGGGGAGCTGTTTTTT. The variable domain in full, completed from reference TRBV7-2 and TRBJ2-2, reads GAGVSQSPSNKVTEKGKDVELRCDPISGHTALYWYRQSLGQGLEFLIYFQGNSAPDKSGLPSDRFSAERTGGSVSTLTIQRTQQEDSAVYLCASSPTRQGLTGELFFGEGSRLTVL.

This clonotype is a singleton in its sample. The gene calls are TRBV9 and TRBJ2-1, with TRBD2 matching 8 bases. Looked up from germline, CDR1 is SGDLS and CDR2 is YYNGEE. V shed 4 bases, J shed 7 bases, and the junction held 10 bases outside the gene matches. The CDR3 consists of 15 residues. CDR3 sequence: CASSLTWSGGNEQFF. The CDR3 region has the DNA TGTGCCAGCAGCTTGACCTGGAGCGGGGGTAATGAGCAGTTCTTC.

The chain couples TRBV14 to TRBJ1-1; TRBD1 might be the D (5 bases). The length of the CDR3 is 14 residues. Trimming took 1 base from V and 4 from J, leaving 10 bases between them. Germline assignment: CDR1 SGHDN and CDR2 FVKESK. The CDR3 protein is CASSQVLGGTEAFF. CDR3 DNA: TGTGCCAGCAGCCAAGTTCTGGGGGGCACTGAAGCTTTCTTT.

J is TRBJ2-7 and V is TRBV20-1; D remains ambiguous. CDR3 length: 14 amino acids. From germline, CDR1 is DFQATT and CDR2 SNEGSKA (reference sequence). V dropped 3 bases and J dropped 2 bases, with 14 bases sitting between them. The CDR3 bases are TGCAGTGCTAGGACTGAAAAAGTTACCTACGAGCAGTACTTC. Protein: CSARTEKVTYEQYF.

The V gene is TRBV7-3, the J gene TRBJ2-2, with D tentatively TRBD2 (5 bases). Germline CDR1 SGHTA, CDR2 FQGTGA. This CDR3 contains 17 residues. The V end lost 5 bases, the J end lost 1 base, and 17 bases lay between the germline ends. The CDR3 nucleotides read TGTGCCAGCAGCCACCCTGGGCGAGGGAAGAACACCGGGGAGCTGTTTTTT. Translated: CASSHPGRGKNTGELFF.

The chain couples TRBV7-2 to TRBJ1-6; a possible D gene is TRBD1 (5 bases). The germline V gene encodes CDR1 SGHTA and CDR2 FQGNSA. Trimming pared 5 bases from V and 0 bases from J, leaving 11 bases between. There are 16 residues in the CDR3. The CDR3 loop reads CASSGSGSSYNSPLHF. As DNA, the CDR3 is TGTGCCAGCAGCGGCTCAGGGAGCTCCTATAATTCACCCCTCCACTTT.

This rearrangement joins TRBV18 to TRBJ2-7; D uncertain. The germline gives CDR1 KGHSH, CDR2 LQKENI. The CDR3 extends over 13 amino acids. V lost 4 bases and J 3 bases, leaving 10 bases between the germline ends. The CDR3 DNA follows: TGTGCCAGCTCACAGACCACCGTCTACGAGCAGTACGTC. It specifies CASSQTTVYEQYV.

The chain has TRBV28 and TRBJ1-2; the match to TRBD1 covers 9 bases. CDR3 length: 13 residues. J lost 7 bases, V lost 3 bases, and 3 bases had no gene match. Germline assignment: CDR1 MDHEN and CDR2 SYDVKM. The CDR3 coding sequence is TGTGCCAGCAGTTTCCGGGACAGGGTTGGCTACACCTTC. It translates to CASSFRDRVGYTF.

J is TRBJ2-1 and V is TRBV2; TRBD2 aligns across 8 bases. Germline assignment: CDR1 SNHLY and CDR2 FYNNEI. V lost 10 bases and J lost 4; bases outside the gene matches: 6. The CDR3 is 13 residues long. CDR3 residues: CATAQRGYNEQFF. The CDR3 coding sequence is TGTGCCACCGCCCAGCGGGGGTACAATGAGCAGTTCTTC.

The chain employs TRBV5-6 and TRBJ2-5; no clear D gene. Trimming left V 1 base short and J 3 bases short, with 10 bases between. This CDR3 has 14 amino acids. Germline CDR1 reads SGHDT; CDR2 reads YYEEEE. The CDR3 bases are TGTGCCAGCAGCTTGTTACTCCGGAAAGAGACCCAGTACTTC. This encodes CASSLLLRKETQYF. The full variable domain, in which reference TRBV5-6 and TRBJ2-5 provide the parts outside the CDR3, is DAGVTQSPTHLIKTRGQQVTLRCSPKSGHDTVSWYQQALGQGPQFIFQYYEEEERQRGNFPDRFSGHQFPNYSSELNVNALLLGDSALYLCASSLLLRKETQYFGPGTRLLVL.

The rearrangement uses TRBV7-2 and TRBJ2-4; D is uncertain. The CDR3 loop spans 15 amino acids. In germline, CDR1 is SGHTA, CDR2 FQGNSA. Trimming pared 1 base from V and 3 bases from J, leaving 10 bases between. The CDR3 DNA is TGTGCCAGCAGCTTAGTCGCCAGGAACAAAAACATTCAGTACTTC. This gives the protein CASSLVARNKNIQYF.

The chain couples TRBV29-1 to TRBJ1-1; possibly TRBD1 for D (5 bases). V was pared by 4 bases and J by 0 bases, with 12 bases between. CDR1 and CDR2 from the germline V gene are SQVTM and ANQGSEA. The CDR3 runs 14 residues. The CDR3, as DNA: TGCAGCGTTGCCAGGGATAACATGAACACTGAAGCTTTCTTT. Its translation is CSVARDNMNTEAFF.

The chain uses TRBV27 and TRBJ2-5; possibly TRBD1 for D (6 bases). This CDR3 contains 15 residues. V lost 3 bases and J 1 base, leaving 12 bases between the germline ends. Per the germline V gene, CDR1 is MNHEY and CDR2 is SMNVEV (reference sequence). The CDR3 protein is CASSFGRGFQETQYF. The DNA for the CDR3 is TGTGCCAGCAGTTTTGGCAGGGGATTCCAAGAGACCCAGTACTTC.

The chain couples TRBV2 to TRBJ2-2, with D tentatively TRBD2 (5 bases). CDR3 size: 13 residues. V was cut by 3 bases and J by 8 bases, with 10 bases left in between. Germline V lookup: CDR1 SNHLY, CDR2 FYNNEI. CDR3 nucleotide sequence: TGTGCCAGCAGTGATAGGCGGACTGGGGAGCTGTTTTTT. The encoded protein is CASSDRRTGELFF.

The chain couples TRBV7-9 to TRBJ2-3; a weak D match, TRBD2 (6 bases). Germline CDR1 SEHNR, CDR2 FQNEAQ (reference sequence). CDR3 size: 14 residues. V lost 5 bases, J lost 3 bases, and 12 bases lay in between. The chain's CDR3 is CASSLTSSTDTQYF. In DNA form, the CDR3 reads TGTGCCAGCAGCCTCACTAGCTCGACAGATACGCAGTATTTT.

The V and J genes are TRBV7-9 and TRBJ1-2; D call uncertain. V lost 5 bases and J lost 2, with 9 bases in between. Germline assignment: CDR1 SEHNR and CDR2 FQNEAQ (reference sequence). The CDR3 is 13 amino acids. CDR3 loop: CASSPPGNYGYTF. The DNA for the CDR3 is TGTGCCAGCAGCCCCCCGGGGAACTATGGCTACACCTTC.

The V call is TRBV4-3, the J call TRBJ1-1; TRBD1 might be the D (5 bases). CDR3 size: 16 residues. Germline loops: CDR1 LGHNA, CDR2 YSLEER. V was pared by 4 bases and J by 1 base, with 16 bases between. This CDR3 reads CASSPRSAGTNTEAFF. The CDR3 DNA is TGCGCCAGCAGCCCCCGGTCGGCCGGGACGAACACTGAAGCTTTCTTT.

The V call is TRBV7-2, the J call TRBJ1-5; D is undetermined. Germline loops: CDR1 SGHTA, CDR2 FQGNSA. V was trimmed by 1 base and J by 4 bases, leaving 14 bases between them. This CDR3 has 16 amino acids. The CDR3 DNA follows: TGTGCCAGCAGCTTAGAAGGGCAGGCTGTGAATCAGCCCCAGCATTTT. Its translation is CASSLEGQAVNQPQHF.

This clonotype came up once. This chain uses TRBV20-1 with TRBJ1-1, with TRBD1 matching over 8 bases. V lost 5 bases to trimming and J lost 4 bases; unmatched junction nucleotides: 12. The CDR3 is made up of 15 amino acids. Per the germline V gene, CDR1 is DFQATT and CDR2 is SNEGSKA (reference sequence). The CDR3 loop is CSARPPQGEGTEAFF. In DNA form, the CDR3 reads TGCAGTGCTCGGCCCCCACAGGGGGAGGGCACTGAAGCTTTCTTT.

The genes are TRBV15 and TRBJ2-7, with D unresolved. The CDR3 extends over 14 amino acids. CDR1 and CDR2 from the germline V gene are LNHNV and YYDKDF (reference sequence). Deletions cut 1 base from V and 1 base from J, with 8 bases between. The CDR3 spells CATSRVDGSYEQYF. The CDR3 coding sequence is TGTGCCACCAGCAGAGTAGACGGGTCCTACGAGCAGTACTTC. The full variable domain, with the rest looked up from reference TRBV15 and TRBJ2-7, is DAMVIQNPRYQVTQFGKPVTLSCSQTLNHNVMYWYQQKSSQAPKLLFHYYDKDFNNEADTPDNFQSRRPNTSFCFLDIRSPGLGDTAMYLCATSRVDGSYEQYFGPGTRLTVT.

The J gene is TRBJ1-1, the V gene TRBV5-6, with D perhaps matching TRBD1 (5 bases). Trimming removed 5 bases at V and 4 bases at J, with 12 bases between. Germline V CDR1 and CDR2: SGHDT, YYEEEE. This CDR3 is built from 13 residues. This CDR3 is CASRVPGSTEAFF. The CDR3 bases are TGTGCCAGCAGAGTCCCAGGGAGCACTGAAGCTTTCTTT.

This clonotype was counted only a few times. At one of its ends the junction is not consistent with the germline gene, which may arise from a read error. This CDR3 reads CASSSGQGNTEAFF. Written as DNA, the CDR3 is TGTGCCAGCAGTTCAGGACAGGGGAACACTGAAGCTTTCTTT. The chain uses TRBV5-1 and TRBJ1-1, with TRBD1 matching 8 bases. CDR1 is SGHRS and CDR2 is YFSETQ in the germline V gene. The CDR3 spans 14 residues.

For this clonotype: The junction differs from germline at one of its ends, possibly a read error. The gene calls are TRBV12-3 or TRBV12-4 and TRBJ1-1; 12 bases are shared with TRBD1. The CDR3 length is 16 residues. Here the CDR3 reads CASSPGQGAMKTEAFF. The CDR3 bases are TGTGCCAGCAGCCCGGGACAGGGGGCGATGAAAACTGAAGCTTTCTTT.

The V call is TRBV20-1, the J call TRBJ2-1; no firm D call. Germline assignment: CDR1 DFQATT and CDR2 SNEGSKA (reference sequence). CDR3 length equals 13 residues. Trimming removed 4 bases at V and 10 bases at J, with 17 bases between. The CDR3 DNA follows: TGCAGTGCTACGCCGATCGGGTCGCGGGAGCAGTTCTTC. Residues: CSATPIGSREQFF.

This sequence joins TRBV3-1 and TRBJ2-2, with D possibly TRBD1 on 5 matching bases. Trimming removed 0 bases at V and 5 bases at J, with 10 bases between. This CDR3 contains 15 residues. Germline-derived CDR1 and CDR2 are LGHDT and YNNKEL (reference sequence). In nucleotides, the CDR3 is TGTGCCAGCAGCCAAGAGGCAGGGCGGACCGGGGAGCTGTTTTTT. Translated, it gives CASSQEAGRTGELFF.

The chain couples TRBV4-3 to TRBJ1-5; 7 positions match TRBD1. Germline assignment: CDR1 LGHNA and CDR2 YSLEER. There are 15 residues in the CDR3. V lost 1 base, J lost 5 bases, and 5 bases stayed unmatched. CDR3 DNA sequence: TGCGCCAGCAGCCAAGTCTGGACAGGAGATCAGCCCCAGCATTTT. Encoded protein: CASSQVWTGDQPQHF.

The V and J genes are TRBV29-1 and TRBJ2-6; D unresolved. The germline V and J ends were trimmed by 5 bases and 0 bases, with 5 bases remaining between them. Per germline, CDR1 SQVTM and CDR2 ANQGSEA. This CDR3 is 13 amino acids long. CDR3 region: CSVSLSGANVLTF. The CDR3 DNA sequence: TGCAGCGTTTCCCTCTCTGGGGCCAACGTCCTGACTTTC.

This chain links TRBV7-8 with TRBJ2-5; D unclear. From germline, CDR1 is SGHVS and CDR2 FQNEAQ. V lost 6 bases and J 0 bases, leaving 14 bases between the germline ends. This CDR3 is 15 amino acids long. The CDR3, as DNA: TGTGCCAGCAGAGACGACCAGATGAACCAAGAGACCCAGTACTTC. Translating it yields CASRDDQMNQETQYF.

The chain carries TRBV11-3 and TRBJ2-2, with D hard to call. Germline loops: CDR1 SGHNT, CDR2 YENEEA. Trimming shortened V by 1 base and J by 0 bases, and 9 bases separated the two germline ends. The CDR3 has 16 residues. In DNA, the CDR3 is TGTGCCAGCAGCTTAGGGGCACACTCGAACACCGGGGAGCTGTTTTTT. Protein sequence: CASSLGAHSNTGELFF.

The V and J genes are TRBV20-1 and TRBJ2-1; 9 bases fit TRBD2. CDR1 is DFQATT, CDR2 SNEGSKA, per germline (reference sequence). V lost 8 bases, J lost 5 bases, and 13 bases stayed unmatched. This CDR3 has 15 amino acids. CDR3 in DNA: TGCAGTCAAGCTACAGTAGCGGGGGCCCACAATGAGCAGTTCTTC. Encoded protein: CSQATVAGAHNEQFF.